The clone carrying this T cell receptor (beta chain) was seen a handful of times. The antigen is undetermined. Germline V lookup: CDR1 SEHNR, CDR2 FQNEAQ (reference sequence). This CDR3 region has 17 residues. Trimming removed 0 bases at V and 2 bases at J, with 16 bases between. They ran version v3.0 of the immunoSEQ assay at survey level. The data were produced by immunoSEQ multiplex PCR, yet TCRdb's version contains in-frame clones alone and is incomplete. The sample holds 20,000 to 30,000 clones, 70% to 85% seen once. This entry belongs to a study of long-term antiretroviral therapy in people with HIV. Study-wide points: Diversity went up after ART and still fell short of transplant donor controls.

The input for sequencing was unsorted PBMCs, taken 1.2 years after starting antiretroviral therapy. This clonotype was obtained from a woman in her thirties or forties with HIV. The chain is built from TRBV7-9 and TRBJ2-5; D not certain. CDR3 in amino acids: CASSLAGSQYNQETQYF. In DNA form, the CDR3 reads TGTGCCAGCAGCTTAGCGGGTAGTCAATATAATCAAGAGACCCAGTACTTC.